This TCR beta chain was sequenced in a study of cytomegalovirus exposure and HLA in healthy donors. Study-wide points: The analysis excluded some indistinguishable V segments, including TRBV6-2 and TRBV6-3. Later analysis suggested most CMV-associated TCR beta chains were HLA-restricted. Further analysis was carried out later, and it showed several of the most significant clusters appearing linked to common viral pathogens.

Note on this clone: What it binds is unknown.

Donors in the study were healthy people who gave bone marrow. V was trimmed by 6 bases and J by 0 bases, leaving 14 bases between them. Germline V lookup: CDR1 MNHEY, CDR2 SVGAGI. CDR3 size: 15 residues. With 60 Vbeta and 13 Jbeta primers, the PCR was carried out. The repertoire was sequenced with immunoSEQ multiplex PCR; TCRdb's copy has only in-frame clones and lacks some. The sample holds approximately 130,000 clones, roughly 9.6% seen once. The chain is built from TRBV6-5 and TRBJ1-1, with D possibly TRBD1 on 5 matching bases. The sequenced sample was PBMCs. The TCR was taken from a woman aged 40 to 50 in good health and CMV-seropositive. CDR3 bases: TGTGCCAGCAGACCTGGGGGGGGGTTGAACACTGAAGCTTTCTTT. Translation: CASRPGGGLNTEAFF.